Following are 2 T cell receptor beta chains from one sample sequenced in a study of T cells in Graves' hyperthyroidism and ophthalmopathy. Template material for amplifying TCR beta CDR3 regions consisted of RNA transcripts. The primer set for the first-round RT-PCR of the TCR CDR3 was HTBI. TCRdb used MiXCR to reprocess the multiplex PCR reads, holding one entry per CDR3 protein. Of hundreds of thousands of distinct CDR3 sequences in the sample, less than 25% were seen once. Sequenced sample: blood. The source of these receptors is a man aged 25-40 years with Graves' ophthalmopathy.

This clonotype was counted only a few times. The chain combines TRBV6-1 with TRBJ2-7; the D gene is possibly TRBD2 (6 bases). Germline values: CDR1 MNHNS, CDR2 SASEGT. The V gene lost 6 bases and the J gene lost 4 bases, with 19 bases spanning the gap. This CDR3 has 15 amino acids. CDR3 nucleotides: TGTGCCAGCAGCAACCGGGACTCCTTACCTTACGAGCAGTACTTC. This translates into CASSNRDSLPYEQYF.

With regard to this clonotype: The germline gene is not matched at one end of the junction; a read error may be the cause. The rearrangement links TRBV6-4 to TRBJ1-6; D gene uncertain. The V gene's germline CDR1 is MRHNA and CDR2 SNTAGT. This CDR3 contains 18 residues. The CDR3 protein is CVSRGGLLGSTYNSPLHF. The CDR3 nucleotides read TGTGTCAGCAGAGGCGGGCTATTAGGGAGTACCTATAATTCACCCCTCCACTTT.